This TCR beta chain emerged from a study of lymphopenia after photon versus proton radiotherapy. Study findings and constraints: Proton therapy kept repertoires fairly stable, unlike photons, which gained effector/memory cells. A bigger post-nadir fall in TCR diversity correlated inversely with survival time in deceased patients.

A word on this clone: Its specificity is not known.

Germline CDR1 and CDR2: MNHEY and SVGAGI. V lost 2 bases to trimming and J lost 0 bases, with 7 bases between them. CDR3 length equals 14 residues. Some clones are missing from TCRdb's copy, which holds only in-frame ones; the method was immunoSEQ multiplex PCR. The sample records tens of thousands of clones, roughly 90% being singletons. The chain is built from TRBV6-5 and TRBJ1-1, with D maybe TRBD1 (5 bases). This material consisted of peripheral blood, taken from a patient treated with photon-based radiotherapy. The receptor was isolated from a woman in her forties or fifties with cholangiocarcinoma. CDR3 protein: CASSYGAVNTEAFF. The CDR3 coding sequence is TGTGCCAGCAGTTACGGGGCGGTGAACACTGAAGCTTTCTTT.